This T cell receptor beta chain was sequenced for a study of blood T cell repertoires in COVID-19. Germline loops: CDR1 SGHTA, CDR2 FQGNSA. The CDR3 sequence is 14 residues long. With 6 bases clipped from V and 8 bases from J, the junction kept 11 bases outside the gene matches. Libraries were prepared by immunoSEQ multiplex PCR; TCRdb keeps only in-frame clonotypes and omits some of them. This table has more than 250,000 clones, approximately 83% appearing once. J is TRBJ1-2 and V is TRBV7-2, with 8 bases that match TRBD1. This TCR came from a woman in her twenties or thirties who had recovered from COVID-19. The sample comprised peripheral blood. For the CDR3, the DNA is TGTGCCAGCAGTGCCGCAGGGGGCGCGGGCGGCTACACCTTC. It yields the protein CASSAAGGAGGYTF.